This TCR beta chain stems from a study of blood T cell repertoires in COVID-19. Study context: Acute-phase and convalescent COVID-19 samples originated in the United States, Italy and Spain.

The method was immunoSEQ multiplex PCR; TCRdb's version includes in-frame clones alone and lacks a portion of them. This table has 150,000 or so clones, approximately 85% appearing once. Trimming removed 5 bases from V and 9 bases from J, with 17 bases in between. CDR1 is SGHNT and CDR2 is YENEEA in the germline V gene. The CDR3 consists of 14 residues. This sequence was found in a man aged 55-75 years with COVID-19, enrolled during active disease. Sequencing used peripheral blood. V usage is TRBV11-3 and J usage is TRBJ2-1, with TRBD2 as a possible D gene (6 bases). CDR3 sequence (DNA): TGTGCCAGCAGCGAATCAGCACTAGCAGGTGAGCAGTTCTTC. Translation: CASSESALAGEQFF.